This is a list of T cell receptor beta chains from one sample in a study of regulatory T cells in long-lasting Graves disease. From the multiplex PCR reads, TCRdb called clonotypes with MiXCR, one entry per CDR3 protein. The repertoire has 400,000 to 450,000 distinct CDR3 sequences, just under 15% of them found once; the top ten carry roughly 17%. These data are also associated with another study on T cells in Graves' hyperthyroidism and ophthalmopathy.

The sequencing used peripheral blood mononuclear cells (PBMCs), collected at new diagnosis, from a patient treated with antithyroid drugs. The receptor set was obtained from a woman aged 25 to 45 with Graves disease. Each CDR3 is given with its conserved first and last residue. A D gene is named only where the DNA matches it firmly. Rows may omit the clone size; those that give it use once, few, many or a size class.

abundance: few; v_gene: TRBV12-3/TRBV12-4; j_gene: TRBJ2-2; d_gene: .; len: 14; CDR3aa: CASSFNAGTGELFF; CDR3nt: TGTGCCAGCAGTTTTAACGCGGGCACCGGGGAGCTGTTTTTT
abundance: few; v_gene: TRBV6-2/TRBV6-3; j_gene: TRBJ2-1; d_gene: .; len: 14; CDR3aa: CASSYGGGRNEQFF; CDR3nt: TGTGCCAGCAGTTACGGCGGAGGACGCAATGAGCAGTTCTTC
abundance: .; v_gene: TRBV20-1; j_gene: TRBJ2-5; d_gene: TRBD1; len: 17; CDR3aa: CSASGEAGTGGAETQYF; CDR3nt: TGCAGTGCTAGTGGTGAGGCGGGGACAGGGGGCGCGGAGACCCAGTACTTC
abundance: many; v_gene: TRBV18; j_gene: TRBJ2-7; d_gene: TRBD2; len: 14; CDR3aa: CASSGGGEGLEQYF; CDR3nt: TGTGCCAGCTCAGGTGGCGGGGAGGGACTCGAGCAGTACTTC
abundance: many; v_gene: TRBV5-1; j_gene: TRBJ2-3; d_gene: TRBD2; len: 16; CDR3aa: CASSPTLAGLTDTQYF; CDR3nt: TGCGCCAGCAGCCCCACTCTAGCGGGACTAACAGATACGCAGTATTTT
abundance: few; v_gene: TRBV7-3; j_gene: TRBJ2-1; d_gene: TRBD2; len: 16; CDR3aa: CASSPQSSGIYNEQFF; CDR3nt: TGTGCCAGCAGCCCCCAGTCTAGCGGGATTTACAATGAGCAGTTCTTC
abundance: many; v_gene: TRBV12-3/TRBV12-4; j_gene: TRBJ1-1; d_gene: .; len: 13; CDR3aa: CASRGEPRSFAFF; CDR3nt: TGTGCCAGCAGGGGGGAGCCACGGAGTTTCGCTTTCTTT
abundance: many; v_gene: TRBV6-1; j_gene: TRBJ1-3; d_gene: .; len: 13; CDR3aa: CASSEEVPNTIYF; CDR3nt: TGTGCCAGCAGTGAAGAGGTTCCGAACACCATATATTTT
abundance: .; v_gene: TRBV24-1; j_gene: TRBJ2-5; d_gene: TRBD1; len: 16; CDR3aa: CATSDPTGVGRETQYF; CDR3nt: TGTGCCACCAGTGATCCGACAGGGGTGGGGAGGGAGACCCAGTACTTC
abundance: .; v_gene: TRBV11-2; j_gene: TRBJ2-1; d_gene: .; len: 14; CDR3aa: CASSLEAGQNEQFF; CDR3nt: TGTGCCAGCAGCTTAGAAGCAGGGCAAAATGAGCAGTTCTTC
abundance: many; v_gene: TRBV7-9; j_gene: TRBJ2-1; d_gene: TRBD2; len: 17; CDR3aa: CASSLAGRVGTYNEQFF; CDR3nt: TGTGCCAGCAGCTTAGCCGGGAGGGTGGGTACCTACAATGAGCAGTTCTTC
abundance: .; v_gene: TRBV5-1; j_gene: TRBJ2-3; d_gene: TRBD2; len: 16; CDR3aa: CASSPWTSGSTDTQYF; CDR3nt: TGCGCCAGCAGCCCCTGGACTAGCGGGAGCACAGATACGCAGTATTTT
abundance: .; v_gene: TRBV27; j_gene: TRBJ2-3; d_gene: .; len: 13; CDR3aa: CASSLSDSDTQYF; CDR3nt: TGTGCCAGCAGTTTATCCGACTCAGATACGCAGTATTTT
abundance: many; v_gene: TRBV12-3/TRBV12-4; j_gene: TRBJ2-2; d_gene: TRBD2; len: 16; CDR3aa: CASSPTTSGNTGELFF; CDR3nt: TGTGCCAGCAGTCCTACTACTAGCGGGAACACCGGGGAGCTGTTTTTT
abundance: .; v_gene: TRBV30; j_gene: TRBJ2-5; d_gene: .; len: 15; CDR3aa: CAWSVQDSNGETQYF; CDR3nt: TGTGCCTGGAGTGTACAGGACAGCAATGGGGAGACCCAGTACTTC
abundance: .; v_gene: TRBV3-1; j_gene: TRBJ2-5; d_gene: .; len: 15; CDR3aa: CASSQGWGAGETQYF; CDR3nt: TGTGCCAGCAGCCAAGGCTGGGGGGCGGGGGAGACCCAGTACTTC
abundance: many; v_gene: TRBV5-1; j_gene: TRBJ1-5; d_gene: .; len: 15; CDR3aa: CASSLDGTRVLPQHF; CDR3nt: TGCGCCAGCAGCTTGGATGGGACACGAGTACTGCCCCAGCATTTT
abundance: once; v_gene: TRBV6-2/TRBV6-3; j_gene: TRBJ1-1; d_gene: .; len: 13; CDR3aa: CASTDSMNTEAFF; CDR3nt: TGTGCCAGCACCGACAGCATGAACACTGAAGCTTTCTTT
abundance: once; v_gene: TRBV28; j_gene: TRBJ1-2; d_gene: .; len: 13; CDR3aa: CASSPPTVIGYTF; CDR3nt: TGTGCCAGCAGTCCCCCAACAGTAATCGGCTACACCTTC
abundance: .; v_gene: TRBV6-1; j_gene: TRBJ1-1; d_gene: .; len: 13; CDR3aa: CACSAPVSTEAFF; CDR3nt: TGTGCCTGCTCCGCACCCGTGAGCACTGAAGCTTTCTTT
abundance: many; v_gene: TRBV20-1; j_gene: TRBJ2-1; d_gene: .; len: 15; CDR3aa: CSVHSWRESDNEQFF; CDR3nt: TGCAGTGTCCACAGTTGGCGGGAAAGCGATAATGAGCAGTTCTTC
abundance: many; v_gene: TRBV10-3; j_gene: TRBJ2-7; d_gene: TRBD2; len: 15; CDR3aa: CAIAGTSGSDYEQYF; CDR3nt: TGTGCCATCGCTGGGACTAGCGGTTCGGACTACGAGCAGTACTTC
abundance: .; v_gene: TRBV20-1; j_gene: TRBJ2-2; d_gene: TRBD2; len: 15; CDR3aa: CSARLAGAGTGELFF; CDR3nt: TGCAGTGCTAGACTAGCGGGAGCGGGCACCGGGGAGCTGTTTTTT
abundance: .; v_gene: TRBV7-9; j_gene: TRBJ2-7; d_gene: .; len: 17; CDR3aa: CASSPRGWGTGSYEQYF; CDR3nt: TGTGCCAGCAGCCCCCGGGGGTGGGGTACCGGCTCCTACGAGCAGTACTTC
abundance: many; v_gene: TRBV20-1; j_gene: TRBJ2-5; d_gene: TRBD2; len: 15; CDR3aa: CSASRGLAVQETQYF; CDR3nt: TGCAGTGCTAGTAGGGGACTAGCGGTCCAAGAGACCCAGTACTTC
abundance: many; v_gene: TRBV6-4; j_gene: TRBJ2-1; d_gene: TRBD1; len: 14; CDR3aa: CASSIDRGGNEQFF; CDR3nt: TGTGCCAGCAGTATCGACAGGGGTGGCAATGAGCAGTTCTTC
abundance: many; v_gene: TRBV6-5; j_gene: TRBJ1-1; d_gene: .; len: 14; CDR3aa: CASSLAGDSTEAFF; CDR3nt: TGTGCCAGCAGTTTAGCGGGCGACAGTACTGAAGCTTTCTTT
abundance: few; v_gene: TRBV19; j_gene: TRBJ2-1; d_gene: TRBD2; len: 18; CDR3aa: CASSMVQFLTSGDNEQFF; CDR3nt: TGTGCCAGTAGTATGGTCCAATTTTTGACTAGCGGAGACAATGAGCAGTTCTTC
abundance: many; v_gene: TRBV7-8; j_gene: TRBJ2-3; d_gene: TRBD2; len: 15; CDR3aa: CASSLSGSSTDTQYF; CDR3nt: TGTGCCAGCAGCCTTAGCGGGAGTAGCACAGATACGCAGTATTTT
abundance: .; v_gene: TRBV6-1; j_gene: TRBJ2-2; d_gene: .; len: 14; CDR3aa: CAGGTGPNTGELFF; CDR3nt: TGTGCCGGGGGGACGGGCCCGAACACCGGGGAGCTGTTTTTT
abundance: many; v_gene: TRBV12-3/TRBV12-4; j_gene: TRBJ2-5; d_gene: TRBD2; len: 18; CDR3aa: CASRPTPGLAGGWETQYF; CDR3nt: TGTGCCAGCAGGCCGACACCGGGACTAGCGGGAGGTTGGGAGACCCAGTACTTC
abundance: many; v_gene: TRBV7-2; j_gene: TRBJ2-3; d_gene: .; len: 15; CDR3aa: CASSLAPSFTDTQYF; CDR3nt: TGTGCCAGCAGCTTAGCTCCCTCCTTCACAGATACGCAGTATTTT
abundance: many; v_gene: TRBV7-9; j_gene: TRBJ2-7; d_gene: .; len: 14; CDR3aa: CASSSTKAHYEQYF; CDR3nt: TGTGCCAGCAGTTCCACCAAGGCCCACTACGAGCAGTACTTC
abundance: .; v_gene: TRBV30; j_gene: TRBJ1-1; d_gene: TRBD1; len: 11; CDR3aa: CAWMGQGLAFF; CDR3nt: TGTGCCTGGATGGGACAGGGGTTAGCTTTCTTT
abundance: few; v_gene: TRBV19; j_gene: TRBJ2-7; d_gene: .; len: 13; CDR3aa: CASSTELSGRQYF; CDR3nt: TGTGCCAGTAGTACCGAACTCTCAGGACGGCAGTACTTC
abundance: few; v_gene: TRBV12-3/TRBV12-4; j_gene: TRBJ1-1; d_gene: .; len: 13; CDR3aa: CASSLTGRAEAFF; CDR3nt: TGTGCCAGCAGTTTAACAGGGCGCGCTGAAGCTTTCTTT
abundance: many; v_gene: TRBV12-3/TRBV12-4; j_gene: TRBJ2-2; d_gene: .; len: 20; CDR3aa: CASSFLTISGTETNTGELFF; CDR3nt: TGTGCCAGCAGTTTTTTGACTATCTCCGGGACGGAGACGAACACCGGGGAGCTGTTTTTT
abundance: many; v_gene: TRBV5-1; j_gene: TRBJ1-1; d_gene: .; len: 14; CDR3aa: CASSWDRGSTEAFF; CDR3nt: TGCGCCAGCAGCTGGGACCGAGGGAGCACTGAAGCTTTCTTT
abundance: .; v_gene: TRBV5-1; j_gene: TRBJ2-7; d_gene: .; len: 15; CDR3aa: CASQNGRGRSYEQYF; CDR3nt: TGCGCCAGCCAGAACGGCAGGGGTAGATCCTACGAGCAGTACTTC
abundance: few; v_gene: TRBV29-1; j_gene: TRBJ2-7; d_gene: .; len: 11; CDR3aa: CSVDTDYEQYF; CDR3nt: TGCAGCGTTGACACAGACTACGAGCAGTACTTC
abundance: few; v_gene: TRBV3-1; j_gene: TRBJ2-7; d_gene: .; len: 16; CDR3aa: CASSQGRGDLIYEQYF; CDR3nt: TGTGCCAGCAGCCAAGGGAGGGGGGACTTGATCTACGAGCAGTACTTC
abundance: .; v_gene: TRBV28; j_gene: TRBJ1-2; d_gene: .; len: 18; CDR3aa: CASSLTVQGAWGNYGYTF; CDR3nt: TGTGCCAGCAGTTTAACTGTCCAGGGAGCTTGGGGTAACTATGGCTACACCTTC
abundance: .; v_gene: TRBV4-2; j_gene: TRBJ1-2; d_gene: .; len: 17; CDR3aa: CASSQEGTGRVNYGYTF; CDR3nt: TGTGCCAGCAGCCAAGAGGGCACAGGGCGGGTTAACTATGGCTACACCTTC
abundance: few; v_gene: TRBV4-1; j_gene: TRBJ1-1; d_gene: TRBD1; len: 16; CDR3aa: CASSRFLQGARAEAFF; CDR3nt: TGCGCCAGCAGCCGATTTCTTCAGGGGGCGCGCGCTGAAGCTTTCTTT
abundance: .; v_gene: TRBV6-1; j_gene: TRBJ2-5; d_gene: TRBD2; len: 16; CDR3aa: CASTEGLAGPQETQYF; CDR3nt: TGTGCCAGCACTGAGGGATTAGCGGGACCTCAAGAGACCCAGTACTTC
abundance: many; v_gene: TRBV12-3/TRBV12-4; j_gene: TRBJ1-2; d_gene: .; len: 15; CDR3aa: CASSRGTRWGYGYTF; CDR3nt: TGTGCCAGCAGTCGGGGGACAAGGTGGGGCTATGGCTACACCTTC